The 17 T cell receptor beta chains below all came from one sample that was sequenced in a study of vaccination effects on CD4 cells after COVID-19. Before sequencing, viral peptide pools were used by the ViraFEST assay to expand antigen-specific CD4+ T cells. Cells that had been cultured for 10 days were the source of isolated CD4+ T cells. Two doses of either BNT162b2 or mRNA-1273 were given to each participant. The antigens for these receptors are not known. Libraries were prepared by immunoSEQ multiplex PCR; TCRdb keeps only in-frame clonotypes and omits some of them. In the table there are just under 60,000 clones, 75% to 85% of which are singletons. Specimen: CD4+ T cells from PBMCs cultured with HCoV-OC43 spike peptides, collected after COVID-19 vaccination. Subset indicated: HCoV-OC43 spike overlapping peptide pool stimulation. The receptors derive from a human donor who received a COVID-19 vaccine.

The chain employs TRBV2 and TRBJ1-4, with D maybe TRBD1 (5 bases). The V gene's germline CDR1 is SNHLY and CDR2 FYNNEI. This CDR3 spans 15 amino acids. Trimming stripped 5 bases from V and 4 bases from J, with 14 bases between. CDR3 sequence (DNA): TGTGCCAGCAGTTCTAAAGGGACCTTTAATGAAAAACTGTTTTTT. Its protein is CASSSKGTFNEKLFF.

This clone has just one count. As DNA, the CDR3 is TGCAGTGCTAGTCGGGTATCGGAAAACGCTGAAGCTTTCTTT. Protein sequence: CSASRVSENAEAFF. The chain couples TRBV20-1 to TRBJ1-1; D unclear. The CDR3 extends over 14 amino acids. V was trimmed by 3 bases and J by 6 bases, leaving 17 bases between them. Germline values: CDR1 DFQATT, CDR2 SNEGSKA (reference sequence).

The V gene is TRBV7-9, the J gene TRBJ2-3; D perhaps matches TRBD2 (5 bases). Germline assignment: CDR1 SEHNR and CDR2 FQNEAQ (reference sequence). With 3 bases removed from V and 4 bases from J, the gap between germline ends came to 14 bases. The length of the CDR3 is 15 residues. CDR3 in DNA: TGTGCCAGCAGCTTCGAGGGAACACGGGCAGATACGCAGTATTTT. Amino acid sequence: CASSFEGTRADTQYF.

This clone was observed a single time. This rearrangement joins TRBV3-1 (or the pseudogene TRBV3-2) to TRBJ2-3; D may be TRBD1 (6 bases). There are 13 residues in the CDR3. Germline V CDR1 and CDR2: LGHDT, YNNKEL (reference sequence). V dropped 1 base and J dropped 4 bases, with 6 bases sitting between them. This chain's CDR3 is CASSQGTADTQYF. In DNA, the CDR3 is TGTGCCAGCAGCCAAGGGACAGCAGATACGCAGTATTTT.

V usage is TRBV19 and J usage is TRBJ2-3; TRBD2 aligns across 10 bases. This CDR3 is 17 amino acids long. Trimming at V came to 5 bases and at J to 8 bases, leaving 16 bases not matched to a gene. CDR1 LNHDA and CDR2 SQIVND come from the germline V gene (reference sequence). The DNA of the CDR3 is TGTGCCAGTAGTTGGTCTAGCGGGGGAGAGGGGGGACGTACGCAGTATTTT. Amino acids: CASSWSSGGEGGRTQYF.

This clone was picked up a small number of times. CDR3 sequence reads: CASRTGAGNEKLFF. The CDR3 bases are TGTGCCAGCAGAACAGGGGCCGGGAATGAAAAACTGTTTTTT. The chain uses TRBV3-1 (or the pseudogene TRBV3-2) and TRBJ1-4; 7 bases agree with TRBD1. The CDR3 length is 14 residues. Germline V gene lookup returns CDR1 LGHDT and CDR2 YNNKEL (reference sequence). V gave up 6 bases and J gave up 5 bases; unmatched junction bases: 6.

This clone has only one observation. The chain uses TRBV5-8 and TRBJ2-1, with D perhaps matching TRBD2 (8 bases). The V and J ends lost 7 bases and 0 bases respectively, with 14 bases between them. Germline CDR1 and CDR2: SGHTS and YDEGEE. The CDR3 covers 15 residues. The CDR3 is CASPGRGPSYNEQFF. The CDR3 coding sequence is TGTGCCAGCCCCGGGAGGGGGCCCTCCTACAATGAGCAGTTCTTC.

The V and J genes are TRBV19 and TRBJ1-1; D ambiguous. The V end was cut by 6 bases, the J end by 1 base, with 12 bases between. The CDR3 extends over 14 amino acids. CDR1 and CDR2 from the germline V gene are LNHDA and SQIVND (reference sequence). The CDR3 spells CASSRRGANTEAFF. CDR3 nucleotide sequence: TGTGCCAGTAGCAGGCGGGGAGCGAACACTGAAGCTTTCTTT.

The rearrangement uses TRBV5-1 and TRBJ1-4, with D maybe TRBD1 (6 bases). Germline V gives CDR1 SGHRS, CDR2 YFSETQ. This CDR3 is built from 14 residues. Trimming cost V 5 bases and J 7 bases, with 15 bases left between them. The CDR3 here is CASRDQGLGEKLFF. The CDR3 coding sequence is TGCGCCAGCAGGGATCAGGGGTTAGGTGAAAAACTGTTTTTT. The full variable domain, rest sourced from reference TRBV5-1 and TRBJ1-4, is KAGVTQTPRYLIKTRGQQVTLSCSPISGHRSVSWYQQTPGQGLQFLFEYFSETQRNKGNFPGRFSGRQFSNSRSEMNVSTLELGDSALYLCASRDQGLGEKLFFGSGTQLSVL.

The rearrangement links TRBV2 to TRBJ2-7; D gene uncertain. With 4 bases removed from V and 5 bases from J, the gap between germline ends came to 15 bases. The CDR3 has 14 residues. The germline CDR1 and CDR2 sequences are SNHLY and FYNNEI. Here the CDR3 reads CASSGSLVTHEQYV. The DNA for the CDR3 is TGTGCCAGCAGTGGGAGCCTAGTTACGCACGAGCAGTACGTC.

This chain connects TRBV7-3 to TRBJ2-2; 9 nucleotides line up with TRBD2. This CDR3 contains 18 residues. Per germline, CDR1 SGHTA and CDR2 FQGTGA. After removal of 2 bases from V and 0 bases from J, the junction contained 7 bases not matched to a gene. The CDR3 sequence is CASSLRKTSGPNTGELFF. In DNA form, the CDR3 reads TGTGCCAGCAGCTTACGCAAGACTAGCGGCCCGAACACCGGGGAGCTGTTTTTT. Complete variable domain (other parts from reference TRBV7-3 and TRBJ2-2): GAGVSQTPSNKVTEKGKYVELRCDPISGHTALYWYRQSLGQGPEFLIYFQGTGAADDSGLPNDRFFAVRPEGSVSTLKIQRTERGDSAVYLCASSLRKTSGPNTGELFFGEGSRLTVL.

This chain links TRBV6-1 with TRBJ2-2; D may be TRBD1 (6 bases). Trimming pared 1 base from V and 0 bases from J, leaving 12 bases between. There are 17 residues in the CDR3. Germline-derived CDR1 and CDR2 are MNHNS and SASEGT. CDR3 sequence: CASSEVGGGANTGELFF. The CDR3 bases are TGTGCCAGCAGTGAAGTGGGTGGGGGCGCGAACACCGGGGAGCTGTTTTTT.

The V gene is TRBV3-1 (or the pseudogene TRBV3-2), the J gene TRBJ1-3; 7 nucleotides match TRBD1. From germline, CDR1 is LGHDT and CDR2 YNNKEL (reference sequence). Unmatched junction bases numbered 7, after V lost 4 bases and J lost 4 bases. The CDR3 length is 15 residues. The CDR3 DNA reads TGTGCCAGCAGCCTAGACAGGGAAGGAGGAAACACCATATATTTT. Translating it yields CASSLDREGGNTIYF.

The genes are TRBV30 and TRBJ2-1; 7 positions match TRBD1. CDR1 is GTSNPN and CDR2 is SVGIG in the germline V gene (reference sequence). The CDR3 loop spans 16 amino acids. The J segment lost 8 bases and the V segment lost 2 bases, leaving 15 bases of the junction unmatched. The CDR3 loop is CAWSIYPGTVGDEQFF. The CDR3 nucleotides are TGTGCCTGGAGTATATACCCCGGGACAGTGGGCGATGAGCAGTTCTTC.

In this sample, this clone turned up a few times. This chain connects TRBV12-5 to TRBJ1-6; D gene unclear. V lost 9 bases and J 9 bases, leaving 15 bases between the germline ends. From germline, CDR1 is LGHNT and CDR2 FRNRAP. This CDR3 contains 13 residues. The CDR3 DNA sequence: TGTGCTAGCACCTCTTCTCCAGGTTCACCCCTCCACTTT. Translating it yields CASTSSPGSPLHF. The variable domain in full, with the rest retrieved from reference TRBV12-5 and TRBJ1-6, is DARVTQTPRHKVTEMGQEVTMRCQPILGHNTVFWYRQTMMQGLELLAYFRNRAPLDDSGMPKDRFSAEMPDATLATLKIQPSEPRDSAVYFCASTSSPGSPLHFGNGTRLTVT.

The chain recombines TRBV7-3 with TRBJ2-3; D remains unclear. Trimming removed 5 bases from V and 2 bases from J, with 11 bases in between. Germline V gene lookup returns CDR1 SGHTA and CDR2 FQGTGA. This CDR3 contains 14 residues. CDR3 in amino acids: CASSQGTATDTQYF. The CDR3 region has the DNA TGTGCCAGCAGCCAAGGCACTGCCACAGATACGCAGTATTTT.

The chain joins TRBV24-1 to TRBJ2-3; 9 bases line up with TRBD2. The ends lost 7 bases at V and 3 bases at J; junction bases unmatched: 13. In germline, CDR1 is KGHDR, CDR2 SFDVKD. The CDR3 has 17 amino acids. CDR3 nucleotide sequence: TGTGCCACCAGCGCACGGCCCGGGACTAGCTTGACAGATACGCAGTATTTT. Translation gives CATSARPGTSLTDTQYF.